Listed below are T cell receptor beta chains from one sample, sequenced in a study of shared T cell receptors in the human thymus. The method was immunoSEQ multiplex PCR; TCRdb's version includes in-frame clones alone and lacks a portion of them. The table lists 700,000 or so clones, approximately 85% of them singletons. These data were also filed under a second study, of human thymus T cells.

Material: thymocytes. The receptors here all came from a girl under three years old with a congenital heart defect. CDR3s include the opening cysteine and the closing phenylalanine or tryptophan. Fields, in order: V gene, J gene, D gene, clone size, CDR3 DNA, CDR3 protein. The D gene is left open where the match is weak. For some rows the clone size is stated as once, few or many, or as a class when expanded; others skip it.

v_gene: TRBV5-1
j_gene: TRBJ1-2
d_gene: NA
abundance: once
CDR3nt: TGCGCCAGCAGCATACGGACAGCTGATGGCTACACCTTC
CDR3aa: CASSIRTADGYTF

v_gene: TRBV5-1
j_gene: TRBJ2-7
d_gene: NA
abundance: NA
CDR3nt: TGCGCCAGCAGCTTGGTGCGGGGTTGGGTCTACGAGCAGTACTTC
CDR3aa: CASSLVRGWVYEQYF

v_gene: TRBV2
j_gene: TRBJ1-2
d_gene: NA
abundance: NA
CDR3nt: TGTGCCAGCAGTGATCGCCGGGGACACTCCTATGGCTACACCTTC
CDR3aa: CASSDRRGHSYGYTF

v_gene: TRBV14
j_gene: TRBJ1-6
d_gene: NA
abundance: NA
CDR3nt: TGTGCCAGCAGCCAAGTGGTTTGGCAGGCGAATAATTCACCCCTCCACTTT
CDR3aa: CASSQVVWQANNSPLHF

v_gene: TRBV12-5
j_gene: TRBJ1-5
d_gene: TRBD1
abundance: NA
CDR3nt: TGTGCTAGTGGTGGGACCTCCGGGACAGGGATAGTGCAGCCCCAGCATTTT
CDR3aa: CASGGTSGTGIVQPQHF

v_gene: TRBV5-1
j_gene: TRBJ2-1
d_gene: NA
abundance: NA
CDR3nt: TGCGCCAGCAGGGGCGATGAGCAGTTCTTC
CDR3aa: CASRGDEQFF

v_gene: TRBV5-1
j_gene: TRBJ1-2
d_gene: TRBD1
abundance: NA
CDR3nt: TGCGCCAGCAGCTTGGAAGGACAGGGCTACTATGGCTACACCTTC
CDR3aa: CASSLEGQGYYGYTF

v_gene: TRBV4-1
j_gene: TRBJ1-2
d_gene: NA
abundance: NA
CDR3nt: TGCGCCAGCAGCCAAGTCGTCGTACTAACACCTTATAATGGCTACACCTTC
CDR3aa: CASSQVVVLTPYNGYTF

v_gene: TRBV6-1
j_gene: TRBJ2-1
d_gene: TRBD2
abundance: NA
CDR3nt: TGTGCCAGCAGTGAACGGAGAAAAAGGGAGGGTGATGAGCAGTTCTTC
CDR3aa: CASSERRKREGDEQFF

v_gene: TRBV10-3
j_gene: TRBJ2-7
d_gene: TRBD1
abundance: once
CDR3nt: TGTGCCATCAGTGACGGAAGAGGGGGCAGGGTGGGCCACGAGCAGTACTTC
CDR3aa: CAISDGRGGRVGHEQYF

v_gene: TRBV6-1
j_gene: TRBJ2-7
d_gene: NA
abundance: NA
CDR3nt: TGTGCCAGCAGTGAAGGGGGGACACCCTACGAGCAGTACTTC
CDR3aa: CASSEGGTPYEQYF

v_gene: TRBV5-4
j_gene: TRBJ2-1
d_gene: TRBD2
abundance: NA
CDR3nt: TGTGCCAGCAGCCCCCGGACTAGCGGGTTCTCCTACAATGAGCAGTTCTTC
CDR3aa: CASSPRTSGFSYNEQFF

v_gene: TRBV15
j_gene: TRBJ2-1
d_gene: TRBD1
abundance: NA
CDR3nt: TGTGCCACCAGCAGAGATCAGGACAGGGGAAGAGGCAATGAGCAGTTCTTC
CDR3aa: CATSRDQDRGRGNEQFF

v_gene: TRBV4-1
j_gene: TRBJ1-1
d_gene: TRBD1
abundance: NA
CDR3nt: TGCGCCAGCAGCCAAGGACAGGGGTGGGTCACTGAAGCTTTCTTT
CDR3aa: CASSQGQGWVTEAFF

v_gene: TRBV27
j_gene: TRBJ1-3
d_gene: NA
abundance: once
CDR3nt: TGTGCCAGCAGTACCACATTTGGTACCTCTGGAAACACCATATATTTT
CDR3aa: CASSTTFGTSGNTIYF

v_gene: TRBV21-1
j_gene: TRBJ2-7
d_gene: NA
abundance: once
CDR3nt: TGTGCCAGCGGACGAACAGGGGCCCATTCGGGTGAGCAGTACTTC
CDR3aa: CASGRTGAHSGEQYF

v_gene: TRBV5-8
j_gene: TRBJ2-3
d_gene: NA
abundance: NA
CDR3nt: TGTGCCAGCAGCTTGGGGCACGCAGATACGCAGTATTTT
CDR3aa: CASSLGHADTQYF

v_gene: TRBV5-8
j_gene: TRBJ1-4
d_gene: NA
abundance: NA
CDR3nt: TGTGCCAGCAGCTATAACAGCAGTAATGAAAAACTGTTTTTT
CDR3aa: CASSYNSSNEKLFF

v_gene: TRBV6-6
j_gene: TRBJ1-6
d_gene: NA
abundance: NA
CDR3nt: TGTGCCAGCAGTTACTCGTCCGGAGGGCCAGATTCACCCCTCCACTTT
CDR3aa: CASSYSSGGPDSPLHF

v_gene: TRBV9
j_gene: TRBJ2-2
d_gene: NA
abundance: NA
CDR3nt: TGTGCCAGCAGCGTAGAAATAGCGAACACCGGGGAGCTGTTTTTT
CDR3aa: CASSVEIANTGELFF

v_gene: TRBV5-4
j_gene: TRBJ1-1
d_gene: NA
abundance: NA
CDR3nt: TGTGCCAGCAGCTATAGAGGCAGAAACACTGAAGCTTTCTTT
CDR3aa: CASSYRGRNTEAFF

v_gene: TRBV27
j_gene: TRBJ1-1
d_gene: TRBD1
abundance: NA
CDR3nt: TGTGCCAGCAGGCGTTATCAGGGGGTAACTGAAGCTTTCTTT
CDR3aa: CASRRYQGVTEAFF

v_gene: TRBV7-9
j_gene: TRBJ2-3
d_gene: TRBD1
abundance: NA
CDR3nt: TGTGCCAGCAGCTTAGGGACAGGGGGGGGCTTCACAGATACGCAGTATTTT
CDR3aa: CASSLGTGGGFTDTQYF

v_gene: TRBV13
j_gene: TRBJ1-4
d_gene: TRBD1
abundance: NA
CDR3nt: TGTGCCAGCAGCCGCGGACAGGCGGGGTATGAAAAACTGTTTTTT
CDR3aa: CASSRGQAGYEKLFF

v_gene: TRBV21-1
j_gene: TRBJ2-5
d_gene: NA
abundance: NA
CDR3nt: TGTGCCAGCAGCAAAGTGGGAGGTGGAGTGTGGGAGACCCAGTACTTC
CDR3aa: CASSKVGGGVWETQYF

v_gene: TRBV7-2
j_gene: TRBJ2-3
d_gene: NA
abundance: NA
CDR3nt: TGTGCCAGCAGCTCTCGGGGGGCGACTAGCACAGATACGCAGTATTTT
CDR3aa: CASSSRGATSTDTQYF

v_gene: TRBV6-5
j_gene: TRBJ1-5
d_gene: NA
abundance: few
CDR3nt: TGTGCCAGCAGTCAAGAGGGGGGCAATCAGCCCCAGCATTTT
CDR3aa: CASSQEGGNQPQHF

v_gene: TRBV28
j_gene: TRBJ1-4
d_gene: NA
abundance: NA
CDR3nt: TGTGCCAGCTCGTCAAGGCAAGCGTCCGTTTTCCCAAATGAAAAACTGTTTTTT
CDR3aa: CASSSRQASVFPNEKLFF

v_gene: TRBV2
j_gene: TRBJ1-5
d_gene: TRBD1
abundance: NA
CDR3nt: TGTGCCAGCAGTGAAGCGCTGGGACAGCTTAATCAGCCCCAGCATTTT
CDR3aa: CASSEALGQLNQPQHF

v_gene: TRBV18
j_gene: TRBJ1-6
d_gene: TRBD1
abundance: NA
CDR3nt: TGTGCCAGCTCGCCAGTGGACAGGGGGTCTGCTTCACCCCTCCACTTT
CDR3aa: CASSPVDRGSASPLHF